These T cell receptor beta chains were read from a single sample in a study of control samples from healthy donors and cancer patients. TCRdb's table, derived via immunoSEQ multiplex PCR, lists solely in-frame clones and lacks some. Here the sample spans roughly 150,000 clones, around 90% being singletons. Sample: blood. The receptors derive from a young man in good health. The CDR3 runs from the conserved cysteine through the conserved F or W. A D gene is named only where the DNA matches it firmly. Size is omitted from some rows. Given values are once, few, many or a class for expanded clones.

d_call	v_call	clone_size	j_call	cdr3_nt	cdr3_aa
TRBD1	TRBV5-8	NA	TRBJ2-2	TGTGCCAGCAGTCGTTCAGGGGGCCCGAACACCGGGGAGCTGTTTTTT	CASSRSGGPNTGELFF
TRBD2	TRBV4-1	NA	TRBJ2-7	TGCGCCAGCAGCCGATGGACTAGCGGGACAGCCCTGGACGAGCAGTACTTC	CASSRWTSGTALDEQYF
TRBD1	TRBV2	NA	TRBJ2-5	TGTGCCAGCAGTGAAGACAGGGGCGAGATGTACTTC	CASSEDRGEMYF
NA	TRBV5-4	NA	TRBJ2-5	TGTGCCAGCACCCGTATGGGAACAGGACAAGAGACCCAGTACTTC	CASTRMGTGQETQYF
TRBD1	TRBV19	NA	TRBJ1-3	TGTGCCAGTAAAGGGGGCGAAGTTGGAAACACCATATATTTT	CASKGGEVGNTIYF
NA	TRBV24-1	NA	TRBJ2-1	TGTGCCACCAGTGATCCAACTAGCAACAACAACAATGAGCAGTTCTTC	CATSDPTSNNNNEQFF
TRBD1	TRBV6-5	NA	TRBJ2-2	TGTGCCAGCACCCAGGGGGTGTACACCGGGGAGCTGTTTTTT	CASTQGVYTGELFF
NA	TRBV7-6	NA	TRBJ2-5	TGTGCGAGCGGCCAAGAGACCCAGTACTTC	CASGQETQYF
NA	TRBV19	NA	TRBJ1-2	TGTGCCAGTAGTATTTTTGGGGCAAGTTTGAGCTATGGCTACACCTTC	CASSIFGASLSYGYTF
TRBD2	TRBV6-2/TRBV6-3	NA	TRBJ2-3	TGTGCCAGCAGTGATTGGACTAGCGCCAACACAGATACGCAGTATTTT	CASSDWTSANTDTQYF
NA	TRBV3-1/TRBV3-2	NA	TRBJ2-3	TGTGCCAGCAGCCAGACCCGGGGCACAGATACGCAGTATTTT	CASSQTRGTDTQYF
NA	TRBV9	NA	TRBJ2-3	TGTGCCAGCAGCGTGTCGGGCACAGATACGCAGTATTTT	CASSVSGTDTQYF
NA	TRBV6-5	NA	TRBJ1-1	TGTGCCAGCAGCAAGGGACAGAACACTGAAGCTTTCTTT	CASSKGQNTEAFF
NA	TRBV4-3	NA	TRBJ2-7	TGCGCCAGCAGCCAAGAGCCGTGGTACGAGCAGTACTTC	CASSQEPWYEQYF
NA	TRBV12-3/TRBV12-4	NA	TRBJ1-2	TGTGCCAGCAGTTTCGGTTTTAGGGATGGCTACACCTTC	CASSFGFRDGYTF
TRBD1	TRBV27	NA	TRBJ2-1	TGTGCCAGCAGTCATAACAGGGGGGACCCTTACAATGAGCAGTTCTTC	CASSHNRGDPYNEQFF
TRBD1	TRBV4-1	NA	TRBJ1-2	TGCGCCAGCAGCCTAGGACAGGGAAAGGGGTCCTATGGCTACACCTTC	CASSLGQGKGSYGYTF
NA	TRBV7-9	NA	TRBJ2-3	TGTGCCAGCAGCCCTTGGGGGGATACGCAGTATTTT	CASSPWGDTQYF
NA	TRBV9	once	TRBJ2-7	TGTGCCAGCAGCGAGGAGGGCGAGCAGTACTTC	CASSEEGEQYF
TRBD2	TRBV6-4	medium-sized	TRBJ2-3	TGTGCCAGCAGTGCCTCACTAGCGGGAGGAGCAGATACGCAGTATTTT	CASSASLAGGADTQYF
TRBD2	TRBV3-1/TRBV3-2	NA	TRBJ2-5	TGTGCCAGCAGCCCGACTAGCGGTAACCAAGAGACCCAGTACTTC	CASSPTSGNQETQYF
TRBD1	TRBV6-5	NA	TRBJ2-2	TGTGCCAGCAGTTACGACAGGGGGTCCGGGGAGCTGTTTTTT	CASSYDRGSGELFF
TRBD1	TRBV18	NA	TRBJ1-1	TGTGCCAGCTCCCTTGGGACAGGGGGCTCCACTGAAGCTTTCTTT	CASSLGTGGSTEAFF
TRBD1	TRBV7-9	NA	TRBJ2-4	TGTGCCAGCAGGTACACGGGACAGCGACAACTAGCCAAAAACATTCAGTACTTC	CASRYTGQRQLAKNIQYF
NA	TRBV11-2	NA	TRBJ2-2	TGTGCCAGCAGCTTAGAGGCCGGGGAGCTGTTTTTT	CASSLEAGELFF
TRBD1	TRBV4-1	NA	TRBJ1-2	TGCGCCAGCAGCCTTGGACAGGGGAAGTTTGGGAATGGCTACACCTTC	CASSLGQGKFGNGYTF
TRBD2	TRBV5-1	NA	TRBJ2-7	TGCGCCAGCAGCTTGACACGGGAGGGTCAAAACTACGAGCAGTACTTC	CASSLTREGQNYEQYF
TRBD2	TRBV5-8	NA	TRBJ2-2	TGTGCCAGCAGCAGGGGACTAGCGGTGAACACCGGGGAGCTGTTTTTT	CASSRGLAVNTGELFF
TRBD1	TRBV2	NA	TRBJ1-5	TGTGCCAGCAGTATTGTAACAGGGGAATGGGATCAGCCCCAGCATTTT	CASSIVTGEWDQPQHF
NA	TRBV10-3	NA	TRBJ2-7	TGTGCCATCAGTGAGTCGACGCGGGGTGTCAGACAAAGCTCCTACGAGCAGTACTTC	CAISESTRGVRQSSYEQYF
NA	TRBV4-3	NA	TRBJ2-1	TGCGCCATCCCGGGGGACCTTTGGTTCAATGAGCAGTTCTTC	CAIPGDLWFNEQFF
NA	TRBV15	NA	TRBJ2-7	TGTGCCACCAGCAGAGGGACCGGGGGTGAGGAGCAGTACTTC	CATSRGTGGEEQYF
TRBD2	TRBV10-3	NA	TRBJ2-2	TGTGCCATCAGTGAGAAGGGGAGCGGGACTAACACCGGGGAGCTGTTTTTT	CAISEKGSGTNTGELFF